The 19 T cell receptor beta chains given below trace back to one sample, sequenced in a study of regulatory T cells. Study outcomes and limitations: Hydrophobic residues at CDR3 positions 6 and 7 were enriched in conventional CD4+ T cells of CD3G-deficient patients.

The primer mix had 52 TRBV and 13 TRBJ primers. Profiling relied on immunoSEQ multiplex PCR, and the TCRdb table lists in-frame clones only, not all of them. Of tens of thousands of clones listed, about 94% are singletons. These TCRs' antigens remain unknown. The sample consisted of conventional CD4+ T cells sorted from blood. These receptors came from a child aged 2-9 years with CD3G deficiency.

The chain uses TRBV28 and TRBJ2-3; the match to TRBD2 covers 7 bases. Germline CDR1 is MDHEN and CDR2 is SYDVKM. The CDR3 runs to 13 residues. J lost 4 bases, V lost 7 bases, and 5 bases had no gene match. The CDR3, as DNA: TGTGCCAGCAAGCGGGGCGGAGCAGATACGCAGTATTTT. Protein: CASKRGGADTQYF.

The CDR3 loop is CASSPGGLTDTQYF. The CDR3 DNA sequence: TGCGCCAGCAGCCCAGGGGGACTTACAGATACGCAGTATTTT. The chain employs TRBV5-1 and TRBJ2-3, with TRBD1 as a possible D gene (7 bases). Germline V CDR1 and CDR2: SGHRS, YFSETQ. The CDR3 covers 14 residues. Trimming took off 4 bases at V and 3 bases at J, with 12 bases between the two ends.

The chain recombines TRBV18 with TRBJ2-3; 14 positions agree with TRBD2. V shed 6 bases and J 3 bases; nucleotides not matched to a gene: 8. Germline V gene sequence: CDR1 KGHSH, CDR2 LQKENI. The CDR3 is 17 amino acids. This CDR3 is CASSGGTSGSGTDTQYF. The CDR3, as DNA: TGTGCCAGCTCCGGTGGGACTAGCGGGAGTGGAACAGATACGCAGTATTTT.

This rearrangement joins TRBV4-1 to TRBJ2-7, with D possibly TRBD2 on 7 matching bases. Germline loops: CDR1 MGHRA, CDR2 YSYEKL. V was clipped by 0 bases and J by 4 bases, with 13 bases between them. CDR3 length equals 15 residues. The chain's CDR3 is CASSQEVGGGYEQYF. As DNA, the CDR3 is TGCGCCAGCAGCCAAGAGGTGGGAGGGGGGTACGAGCAGTACTTC.

The genes are TRBV6-1 and TRBJ2-7; D possibly corresponds to TRBD2 (6 bases). The germline gives CDR1 MNHNS, CDR2 SASEGT. CDR3 length equals 15 residues. The V and J ends lost 3 bases and 5 bases respectively, with 17 bases between them. The CDR3 DNA sequence: TGTGCCAGCAGTGAGAGTGCGTGGGAGGCGGACGAGCAGTACTTC. It translates to CASSESAWEADEQYF.

This clone was counted between two and nine times. The rearrangement joins TRBV6-1 to TRBJ1-2; D uncertain. This CDR3 spans 13 amino acids. The V gene's germline CDR1 is MNHNS and CDR2 SASEGT. The V and J ends lost 2 bases and 4 bases respectively, with 8 bases between them. CDR3 residues: CASSENTRYGYTF. CDR3 nucleotides: TGTGCCAGCAGTGAAAACACTCGCTATGGCTACACCTTC.

V and J are TRBV30 and TRBJ2-3; 10 bases match TRBD2. The CDR3 consists of 15 residues. V lost 0 bases, J lost 6 bases, and 6 bases stayed unmatched. Germline V lookup: CDR1 GTSNPN, CDR2 SVGIG (reference sequence). CDR3 coding DNA: TGTGCCTGGAGTGTACCTAGCGGGAGACGGGATACGCAGTATTTT. Translation: CAWSVPSGRRDTQYF.

There are a few counts of this clone. The chain carries TRBV6-1 and TRBJ1-4; maybe TRBD1 (6 bases). CDR3 length: 14 residues. Germline values: CDR1 MNHNS, CDR2 SASEGT. V gave up 5 bases and J gave up 5 bases, with 12 bases separating them. Written as DNA, the CDR3 is TGTGCCAGCAGTCCCGGGACAATCAATGAAAAACTGTTTTTT. Translating gives CASSPGTINEKLFF.

On this clone: Other DNA sequences in this specimen translate into the identical CDR3. V gene TRBV5-1 combines with J gene TRBJ2-5, with D hard to call. The ends were cut back, 0 bases at V and 5 bases at J, with 11 bases in the middle. Per germline, CDR1 SGHRS and CDR2 YFSETQ. The CDR3 extends over 14 amino acids. Here the CDR3 DNA reads TGCGCCAGCAGCTTGGCGGGCGTGCGGGAGACCCAGTACTTC. This gives the protein CASSLAGVRETQYF.

This chain uses TRBV5-1 with TRBJ2-1, with unresolved D. Germline V gene lookup returns CDR1 SGHRS and CDR2 YFSETQ. CDR3 size: 14 residues. V was pared by 0 bases and J by 8 bases, with 12 bases between. The CDR3 bases are TGCGCCAGCAGCTTGGGGCTAGTACGGGATGAGCAGTTCTTC. Encoded protein: CASSLGLVRDEQFF.

The V and J genes are TRBV5-1 and TRBJ2-4; D tentatively reads TRBD1 or TRBD2 (5 bases each). The CDR3 sequence is 16 residues long. V dropped 4 bases and J dropped 4 bases, with 18 bases sitting between them. The V gene's germline CDR1 is SGHRS and CDR2 YFSETQ. For the CDR3, the DNA is TGCGCCAGCAGCGAGACCGGACAAGGAGGTAAAAACATTCAGTACTTC. Translated: CASSETGQGGKNIQYF.

This clone appeared once. The genes are TRBV28 and TRBJ2-2; the match to TRBD1 covers 10 bases. Losses at the gene ends were 6 bases for V and 5 bases for J; bases not matched to a gene: 3. The V gene's germline CDR1 is MDHEN and CDR2 SYDVKM. CDR3 size: 14 residues. DNA of the CDR3: TGTGCCAGCAGGGGGACAGGGGTGACCGGGGAGCTGTTTTTT. Amino acids: CASRGTGVTGELFF.

This clone appeared a few times. The chain links TRBV28 to TRBJ1-2; possibly TRBD1 for D (6 bases). V shed 3 bases and J shed 6 bases, with 11 bases lying between them. From germline, CDR1 is MDHEN and CDR2 SYDVKM. There are 13 residues in the CDR3. The CDR3 DNA reads as TGTGCCAGCAGTTTGACGGGGGCGCATGGCTACACCTTC. As protein: CASSLTGAHGYTF.

The chain recombines TRBV28 with TRBJ1-4, with D perhaps matching TRBD1 (6 bases). Germline V CDR1 and CDR2: MDHEN, SYDVKM. The CDR3 length is 15 residues. The ends were cut back, 6 bases at V and 8 bases at J, with 19 bases in the middle. CDR3 sequence (DNA): TGTGCCAGCAGGCGACACGGGGGGGCGTGGGAAAAACTGTTTTTT. Translated, it gives CASRRHGGAWEKLFF.

The V and J genes are TRBV7-8 and TRBJ2-7, with 8 positions matching TRBD2. Germline-derived CDR1 and CDR2 are SGHVS and FQNEAQ. The CDR3 is 16 residues long. The V gene end was trimmed by 5 bases and the J gene end by 3 bases; junction bases not matched to a gene: 12. This CDR3 is CASSKSPLAAGYEQYF. The DNA of the CDR3 is TGTGCCAGCAGCAAATCACCACTAGCGGCAGGCTACGAGCAGTACTTC. Together with reference TRBV7-8 and TRBJ2-7, the CDR3 gives the full variable domain: GAGVSQSPRYKVAKRGQDVALRCDPISGHVSLFWYQQALGQGPEFLTYFQNEAQLDKSGLPSDRFFAERPEGSVSTLKIQRTQQEDSAVYLCASSKSPLAAGYEQYFGPGTRLTVT.

The chain carries TRBV7-2 and TRBJ2-7; D call uncertain. The CDR3 loop spans 15 amino acids. The germline V and J ends were trimmed by 1 base and 3 bases, with 13 bases remaining between them. Looked up from germline, CDR1 is SGHTA and CDR2 is FQGNSA. CDR3 sequence: CASSLDLGRYYEQYF. As DNA, the CDR3 is TGTGCCAGCAGCTTAGATCTAGGCCGATACTACGAGCAGTACTTC.

The chain links TRBV20-1 to TRBJ2-7; 7 nucleotides align to TRBD2. V shed 4 bases and J 6 bases; nucleotides not matched to a gene: 3. Per germline, CDR1 DFQATT and CDR2 SNEGSKA (reference sequence). This CDR3 has 11 residues. CDR3 region: CSAIAGIEQYF. The CDR3 DNA follows: TGCAGTGCTATAGCGGGTATCGAGCAGTACTTC.

The gene calls are TRBV28 and TRBJ2-7; 12 bases map to TRBD2. CDR3 length: 14 residues. V trimming: 4 bases; J trimming: 2 bases; junction bases outside the gene matches: 0. Germline values: CDR1 MDHEN, CDR2 SYDVKM. The DNA of the CDR3 is TGTGCCAGCAGTTCTAGCGGGAGGGCCTACGAGCAGTACTTC. Translating it yields CASSSSGRAYEQYF.

The chain carries TRBV28 and TRBJ2-7; TRBD2 is a possible D gene (5 bases). Germline CDR1 and CDR2: MDHEN and SYDVKM. The CDR3 totals 14 residues. V was trimmed by 6 bases and J by 0 bases, leaving 12 bases between them. Here the CDR3 DNA reads TGTGCCAGCAGCTCAGGTGGGAGCTCCTACGAGCAGTACTTC. Encoded protein: CASSSGGSSYEQYF.